This T cell receptor (beta chain) was recovered during a study of T cells in Graves' hyperthyroidism and ophthalmopathy. In this sample, this clonotype turned up a few times. RNA transcripts yielded amplified TCR beta CDR3 regions. A set of HTBI primers served as the primers for a first-round RT-PCR of the TCR CDR3. TCRdb fed the multiplex PCR reads into MiXCR, producing one record per CDR3 protein. The sample lists around 380,000 distinct CDR3 sequences; approximately 15% were seen once. V lost 4 bases to trimming and J lost 7 bases; unmatched junction nucleotides: 11. The CDR3 extends over 15 amino acids. Germline V gene lookup returns CDR1 SGHRS and CDR2 YFSETQ.

The V call is TRBV5-1, the J call TRBJ1-2; 9 nucleotides match TRBD1. The sequenced sample consisted of blood. The receptor was isolated from a young man with Graves' hyperthyroidism that later progressed to Graves' ophthalmopathy. The CDR3 DNA reads as TGCGCCAGCAGCGGCCAGGACAGGGGCTCGGGTGGCTACACCTTC. It encodes CASSGQDRGSGGYTF.